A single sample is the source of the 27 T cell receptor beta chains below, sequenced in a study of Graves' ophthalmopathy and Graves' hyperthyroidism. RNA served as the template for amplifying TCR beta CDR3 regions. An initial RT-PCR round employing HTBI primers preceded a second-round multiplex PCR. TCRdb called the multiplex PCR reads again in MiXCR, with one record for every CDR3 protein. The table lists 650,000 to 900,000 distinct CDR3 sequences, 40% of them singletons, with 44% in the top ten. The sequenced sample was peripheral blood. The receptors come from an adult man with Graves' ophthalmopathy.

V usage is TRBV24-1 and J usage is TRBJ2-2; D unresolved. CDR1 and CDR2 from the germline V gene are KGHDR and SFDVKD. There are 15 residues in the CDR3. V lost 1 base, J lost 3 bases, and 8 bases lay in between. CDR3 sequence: CATSDLYPDTGELFF. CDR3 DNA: TGTGCCACCAGTGATTTATATCCGGACACCGGGGAGCTGTTTTTT.

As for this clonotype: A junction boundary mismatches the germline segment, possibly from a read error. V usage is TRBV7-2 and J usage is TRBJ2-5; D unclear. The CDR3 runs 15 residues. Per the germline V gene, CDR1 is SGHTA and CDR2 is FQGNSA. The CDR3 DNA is TGTGCCAGCAGCCAAGAAGCGCTAGGCCAAGAGACCCAGTGCTTC. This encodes CASSQEALGQETQCF.

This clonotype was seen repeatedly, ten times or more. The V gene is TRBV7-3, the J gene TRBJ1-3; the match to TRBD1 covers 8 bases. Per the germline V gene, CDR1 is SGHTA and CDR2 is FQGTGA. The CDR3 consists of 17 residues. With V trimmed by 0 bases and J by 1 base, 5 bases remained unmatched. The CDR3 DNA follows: TGTGCCAGCAGCTTAACGCGGCAGGGGGCTTCTGGAAACACCATATATTTT. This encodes CASSLTRQGASGNTIYF.

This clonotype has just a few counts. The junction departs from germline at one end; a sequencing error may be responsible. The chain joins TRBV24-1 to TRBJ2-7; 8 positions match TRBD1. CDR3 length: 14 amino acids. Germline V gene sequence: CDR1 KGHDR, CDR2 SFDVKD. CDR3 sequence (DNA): TGTGCCAGCAGTTACGCCGGGACAGGCTACGAGCAGTACTTC. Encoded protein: CASSYAGTGYEQYF.

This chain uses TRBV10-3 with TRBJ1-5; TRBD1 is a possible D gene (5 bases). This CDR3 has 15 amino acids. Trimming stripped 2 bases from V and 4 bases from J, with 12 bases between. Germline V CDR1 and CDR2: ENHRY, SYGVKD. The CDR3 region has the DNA TGTGCCATCAGTGAGGGGGACGGCCGGAATCAGCCCCAGCATTTT. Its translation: CAISEGDGRNQPQHF.

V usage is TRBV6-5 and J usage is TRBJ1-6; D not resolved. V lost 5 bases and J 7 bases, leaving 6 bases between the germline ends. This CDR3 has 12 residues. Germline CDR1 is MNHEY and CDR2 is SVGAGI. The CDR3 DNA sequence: TGTGCCAGCAGTGATAAGAATTCACCCCTCCACTTT. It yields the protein CASSDKNSPLHF.

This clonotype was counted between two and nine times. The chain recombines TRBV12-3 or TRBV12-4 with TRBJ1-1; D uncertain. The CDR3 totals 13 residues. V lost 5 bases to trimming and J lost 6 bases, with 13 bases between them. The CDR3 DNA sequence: TGTGCCAGCAGTACACCGTGGGAGCCTGAAGCTTTCTTT. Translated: CASSTPWEPEAFF.

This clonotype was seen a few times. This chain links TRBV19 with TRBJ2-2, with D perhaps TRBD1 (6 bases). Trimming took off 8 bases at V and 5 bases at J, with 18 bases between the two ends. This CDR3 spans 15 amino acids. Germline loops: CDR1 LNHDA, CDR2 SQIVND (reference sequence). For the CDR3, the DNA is TGTGCCAGTCGGCAACAACAGGGTTGGACCGGGGAGCTGTTTTTT. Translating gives CASRQQQGWTGELFF. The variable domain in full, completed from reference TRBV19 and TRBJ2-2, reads DGGITQSPKYLFRKEGQNVTLSCEQNLNHDAMYWYRQDPGQGLRLIYYSQIVNDFQKGDIAEGYSVSREKKESFPLTVTSAQKNPTAFYLCASRQQQGWTGELFFGEGSRLTVL.

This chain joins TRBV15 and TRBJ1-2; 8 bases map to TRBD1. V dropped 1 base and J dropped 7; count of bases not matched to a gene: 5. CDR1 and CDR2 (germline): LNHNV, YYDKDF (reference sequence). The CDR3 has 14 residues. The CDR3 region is CATSRGTGNGGYTF. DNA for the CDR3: TGTGCCACCAGCAGAGGGACAGGGAACGGTGGCTACACCTTC.

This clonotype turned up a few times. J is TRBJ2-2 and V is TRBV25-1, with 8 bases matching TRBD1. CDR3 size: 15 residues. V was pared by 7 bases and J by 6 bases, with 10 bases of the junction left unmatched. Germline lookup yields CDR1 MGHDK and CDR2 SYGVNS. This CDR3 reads CASTRGQVLPGELFF. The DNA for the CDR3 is TGTGCCAGCACCAGGGGACAGGTTCTCCCCGGGGAGCTGTTTTTT.

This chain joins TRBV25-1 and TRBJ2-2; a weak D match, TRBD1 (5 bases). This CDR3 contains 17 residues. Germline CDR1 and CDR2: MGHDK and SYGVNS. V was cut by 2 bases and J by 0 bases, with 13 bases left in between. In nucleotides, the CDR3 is TGTGCCAGCAGTGAAACGATTAGGACACCGAACACCGGGGAGCTGTTTTTT. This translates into CASSETIRTPNTGELFF.

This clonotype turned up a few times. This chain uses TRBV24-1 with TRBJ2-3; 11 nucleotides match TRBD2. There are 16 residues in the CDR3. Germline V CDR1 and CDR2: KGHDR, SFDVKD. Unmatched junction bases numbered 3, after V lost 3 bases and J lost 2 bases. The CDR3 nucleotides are TGTGCCACCAGTGATCGACTAGCGGGATACACAGATACGCAGTATTTT. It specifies CATSDRLAGYTDTQYF.

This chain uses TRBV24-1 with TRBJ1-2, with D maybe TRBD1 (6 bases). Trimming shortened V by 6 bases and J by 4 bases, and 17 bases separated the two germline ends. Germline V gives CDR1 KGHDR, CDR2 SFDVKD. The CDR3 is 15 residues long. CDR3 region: CATSYSRGPSYGYTF. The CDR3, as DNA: TGTGCCACCAGTTACTCGCGGGGGCCCTCCTATGGCTACACCTTC.

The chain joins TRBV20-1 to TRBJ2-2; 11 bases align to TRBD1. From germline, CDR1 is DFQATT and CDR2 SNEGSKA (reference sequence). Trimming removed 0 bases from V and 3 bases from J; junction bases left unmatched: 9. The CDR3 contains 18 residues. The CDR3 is CSARDRDRGLLDTGELFF. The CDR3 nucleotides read TGCAGTGCTAGAGATAGGGACAGGGGGTTGTTAGACACCGGGGAGCTGTTTTTT.

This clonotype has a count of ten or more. As DNA, the CDR3 is TGTGCCAGCAGCCAGCCGGGACAGGTGAACACTGAAGCTTTCTTT. Translation: CASSQPGQVNTEAFF. The chain has TRBV14 and TRBJ1-1, with 8 bases lining up with TRBD1. The germline V gene has CDR1 SGHDN and CDR2 FVKESK. Trimming removed 3 bases from V and 0 bases from J; junction bases left unmatched: 3. This CDR3 has 15 amino acids.

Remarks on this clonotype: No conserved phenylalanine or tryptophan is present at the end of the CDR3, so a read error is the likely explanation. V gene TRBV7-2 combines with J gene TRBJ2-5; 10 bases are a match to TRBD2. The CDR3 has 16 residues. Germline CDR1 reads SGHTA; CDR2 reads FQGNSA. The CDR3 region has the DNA TGTGCCTGCAGCCCCCTGCGGCTAGCGGGGGAAGAGACCCAGTACGTC. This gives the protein CACSPLRLAGEETQYV.

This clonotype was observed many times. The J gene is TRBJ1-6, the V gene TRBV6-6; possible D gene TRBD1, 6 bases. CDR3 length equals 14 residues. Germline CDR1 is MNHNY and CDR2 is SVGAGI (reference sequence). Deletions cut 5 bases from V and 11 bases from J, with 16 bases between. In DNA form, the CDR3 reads TGTGCCAGCAGTGCGCCAGGGGAGGGTACACCCCTCCACTTT. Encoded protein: CASSAPGEGTPLHF.

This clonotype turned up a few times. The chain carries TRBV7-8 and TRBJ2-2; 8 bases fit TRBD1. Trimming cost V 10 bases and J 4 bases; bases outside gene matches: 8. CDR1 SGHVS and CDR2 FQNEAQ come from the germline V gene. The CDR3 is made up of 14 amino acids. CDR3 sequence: CAIQTGAITGELFF. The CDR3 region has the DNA TGTGCCATTCAGACAGGGGCCATCACCGGGGAGCTGTTTTTT.

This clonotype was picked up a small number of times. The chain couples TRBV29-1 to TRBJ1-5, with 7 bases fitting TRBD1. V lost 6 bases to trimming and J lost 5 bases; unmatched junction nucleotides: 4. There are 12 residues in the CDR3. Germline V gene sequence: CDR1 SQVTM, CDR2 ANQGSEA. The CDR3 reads CSVGQEDQPQHF. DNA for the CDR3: TGCAGCGTCGGACAGGAAGATCAGCCCCAGCATTTT.

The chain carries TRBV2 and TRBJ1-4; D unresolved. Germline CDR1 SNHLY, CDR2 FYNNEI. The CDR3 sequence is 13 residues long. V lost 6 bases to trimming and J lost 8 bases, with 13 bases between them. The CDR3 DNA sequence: TGTGCCAGCAGCAGGACTGACCACGAAAAACTGTTTTTT. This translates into CASSRTDHEKLFF.

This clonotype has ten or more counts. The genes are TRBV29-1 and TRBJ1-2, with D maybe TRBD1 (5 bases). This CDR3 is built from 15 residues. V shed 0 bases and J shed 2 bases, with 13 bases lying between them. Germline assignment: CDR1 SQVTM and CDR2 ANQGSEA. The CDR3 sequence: CSVEDGQGMNYGYTF. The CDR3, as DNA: TGCAGCGTTGAAGACGGGCAGGGTATGAACTATGGCTACACCTTC. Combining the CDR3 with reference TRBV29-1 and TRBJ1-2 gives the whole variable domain SAVISQKPSRDICQRGTSLTIQCQVDSQVTMMFWYRQQPGQSLTLIATANQGSEATYESGFVIDKFPISRPNLTFSTLTVSNMSPEDSSIYLCSVEDGQGMNYGYTFGSGTRLTVV.

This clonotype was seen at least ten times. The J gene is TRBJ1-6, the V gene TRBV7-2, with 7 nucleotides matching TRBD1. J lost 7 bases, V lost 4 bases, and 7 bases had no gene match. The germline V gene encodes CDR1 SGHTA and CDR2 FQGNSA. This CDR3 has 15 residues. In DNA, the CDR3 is TGTGCCAGCAGCTCGACAGGGAACGGGAATTCACCCCTCCACTTT. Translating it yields CASSSTGNGNSPLHF.

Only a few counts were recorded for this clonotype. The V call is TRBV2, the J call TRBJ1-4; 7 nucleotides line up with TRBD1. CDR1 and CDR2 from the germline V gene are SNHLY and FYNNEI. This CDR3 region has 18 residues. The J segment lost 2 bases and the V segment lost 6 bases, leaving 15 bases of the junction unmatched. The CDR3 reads CASSETTTGEGTNEKLFF. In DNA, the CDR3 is TGTGCCAGCAGCGAAACTACTACAGGGGAGGGCACTAATGAAAAACTGTTTTTT.

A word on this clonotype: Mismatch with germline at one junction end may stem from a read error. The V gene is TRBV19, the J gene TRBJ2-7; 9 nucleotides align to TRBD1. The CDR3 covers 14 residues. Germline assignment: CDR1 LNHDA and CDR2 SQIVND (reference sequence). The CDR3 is CASSTTGGPREQYF. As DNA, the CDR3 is TGTGCCAGCAGTACTACAGGGGGCCCGCGCGAGCAGTACTTC.

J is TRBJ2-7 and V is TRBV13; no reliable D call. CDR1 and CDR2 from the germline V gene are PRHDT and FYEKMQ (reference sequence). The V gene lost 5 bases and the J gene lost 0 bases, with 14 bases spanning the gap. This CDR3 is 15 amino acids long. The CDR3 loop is CASSARRIASYEQYF. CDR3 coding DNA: TGTGCCAGCAGCGCGAGACGGATTGCCTCCTACGAGCAGTACTTC.

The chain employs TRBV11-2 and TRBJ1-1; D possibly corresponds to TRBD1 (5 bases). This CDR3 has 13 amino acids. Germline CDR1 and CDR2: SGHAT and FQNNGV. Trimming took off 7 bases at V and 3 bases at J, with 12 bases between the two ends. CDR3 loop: CASTDPGDTEAFF. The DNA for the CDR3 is TGTGCCAGCACTGACCCGGGGGACACTGAAGCTTTCTTT.

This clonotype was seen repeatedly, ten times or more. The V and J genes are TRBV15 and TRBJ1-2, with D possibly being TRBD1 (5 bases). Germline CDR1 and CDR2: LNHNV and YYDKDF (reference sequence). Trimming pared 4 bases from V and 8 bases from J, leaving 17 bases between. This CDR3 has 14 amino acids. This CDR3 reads CATSTQDILGGYTF. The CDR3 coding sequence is TGTGCCACCAGCACCCAGGACATTTTGGGAGGCTACACCTTC.